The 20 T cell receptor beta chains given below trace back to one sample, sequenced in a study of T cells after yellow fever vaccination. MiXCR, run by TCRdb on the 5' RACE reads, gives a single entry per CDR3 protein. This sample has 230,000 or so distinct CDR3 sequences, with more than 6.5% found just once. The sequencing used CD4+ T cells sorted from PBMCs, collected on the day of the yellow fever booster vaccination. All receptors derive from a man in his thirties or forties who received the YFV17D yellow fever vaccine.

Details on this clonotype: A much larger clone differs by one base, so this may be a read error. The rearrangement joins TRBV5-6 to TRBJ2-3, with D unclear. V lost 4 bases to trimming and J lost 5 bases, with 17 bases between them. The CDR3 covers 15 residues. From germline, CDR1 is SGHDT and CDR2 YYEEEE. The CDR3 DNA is TGTGCCAGCAGCCAATTCGAATTCAGCCTAGATACGCAGTATTTT. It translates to CASSQFEFSLDTQYF.

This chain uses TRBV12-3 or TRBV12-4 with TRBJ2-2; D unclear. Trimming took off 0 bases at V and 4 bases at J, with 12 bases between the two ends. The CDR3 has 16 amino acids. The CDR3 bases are TGTGCCAGCAGTTTAGCGCGAAGCGATGGCACCGGGGAGCTGTTTTTT. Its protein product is CASSLARSDGTGELFF.

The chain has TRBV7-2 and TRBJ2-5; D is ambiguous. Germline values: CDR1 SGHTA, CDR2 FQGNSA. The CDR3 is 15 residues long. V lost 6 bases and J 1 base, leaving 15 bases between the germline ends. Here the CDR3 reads CASSSSGGLQETQYF. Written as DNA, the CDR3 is TGTGCCAGCAGTTCCTCGGGCGGCCTCCAAGAGACCCAGTACTTC.

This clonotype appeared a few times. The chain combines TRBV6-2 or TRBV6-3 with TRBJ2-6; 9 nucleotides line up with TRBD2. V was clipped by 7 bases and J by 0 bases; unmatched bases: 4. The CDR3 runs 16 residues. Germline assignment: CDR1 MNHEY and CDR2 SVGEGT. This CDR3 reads CASISGRSSGANVLTF. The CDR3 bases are TGTGCCAGCATCAGCGGGAGGTCCTCTGGGGCCAACGTCCTGACTTTC.

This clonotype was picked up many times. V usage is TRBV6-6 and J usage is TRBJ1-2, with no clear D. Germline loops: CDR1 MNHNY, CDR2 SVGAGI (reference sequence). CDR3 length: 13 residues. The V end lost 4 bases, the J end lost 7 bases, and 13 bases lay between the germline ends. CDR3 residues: CASSSSGLGGYTF. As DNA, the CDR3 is TGTGCCAGCAGTTCATCGGGGTTGGGTGGCTACACCTTC.

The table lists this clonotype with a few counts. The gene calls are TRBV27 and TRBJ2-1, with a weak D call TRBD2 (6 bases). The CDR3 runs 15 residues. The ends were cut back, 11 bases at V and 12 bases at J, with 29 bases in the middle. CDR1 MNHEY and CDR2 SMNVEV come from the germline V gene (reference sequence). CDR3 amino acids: CADGPGVMACKRQFF. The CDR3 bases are TGTGCCGATGGACCGGGAGTAATGGCGTGTAAGAGGCAGTTCTTC.

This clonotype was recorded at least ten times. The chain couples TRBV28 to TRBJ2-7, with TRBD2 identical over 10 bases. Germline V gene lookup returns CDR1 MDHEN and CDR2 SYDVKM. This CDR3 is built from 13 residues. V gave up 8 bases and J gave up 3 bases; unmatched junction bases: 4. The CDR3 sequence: CASSSGGGYEQYF. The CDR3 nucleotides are TGTGCCAGCTCTAGCGGGGGAGGCTACGAGCAGTACTTC.

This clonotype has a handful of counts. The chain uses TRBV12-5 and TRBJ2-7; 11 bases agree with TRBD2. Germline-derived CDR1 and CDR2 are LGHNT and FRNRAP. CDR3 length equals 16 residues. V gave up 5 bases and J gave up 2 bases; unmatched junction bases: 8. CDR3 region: CASGTTRSGRAYEQYF. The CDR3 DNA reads TGTGCTAGTGGTACCACCCGTAGCGGGAGGGCCTACGAGCAGTACTTC.

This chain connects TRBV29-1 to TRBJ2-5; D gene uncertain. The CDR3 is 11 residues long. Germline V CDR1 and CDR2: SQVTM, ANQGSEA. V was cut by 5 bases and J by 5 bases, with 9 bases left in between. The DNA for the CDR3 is TGCAGCGTTCTATGGCGTGAGACCCAGTACTTC. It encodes CSVLWRETQYF.

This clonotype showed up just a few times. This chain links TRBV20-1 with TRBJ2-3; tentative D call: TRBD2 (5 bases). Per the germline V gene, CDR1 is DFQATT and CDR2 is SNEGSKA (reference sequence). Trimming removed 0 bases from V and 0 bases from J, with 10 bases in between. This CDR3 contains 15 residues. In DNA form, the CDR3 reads TGCAGTGCTAGAGATCCGCAGCGGAGCACAGATACGCAGTATTTT. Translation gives CSARDPQRSTDTQYF.

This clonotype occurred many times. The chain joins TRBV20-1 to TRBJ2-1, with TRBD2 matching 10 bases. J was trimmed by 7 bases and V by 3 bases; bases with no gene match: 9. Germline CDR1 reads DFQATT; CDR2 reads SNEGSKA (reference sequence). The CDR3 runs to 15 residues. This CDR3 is CSASPSSGSSNEQFF. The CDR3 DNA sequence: TGCAGTGCTAGCCCCTCTAGCGGGAGTTCAAATGAGCAGTTCTTC.

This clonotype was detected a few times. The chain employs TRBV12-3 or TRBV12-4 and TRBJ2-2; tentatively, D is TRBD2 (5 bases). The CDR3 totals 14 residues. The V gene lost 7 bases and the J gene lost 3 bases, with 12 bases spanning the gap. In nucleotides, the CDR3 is TGTGCCAGCACCCGTAGCGACCACACCGGGGAGCTGTTTTTT. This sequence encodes CASTRSDHTGELFF.

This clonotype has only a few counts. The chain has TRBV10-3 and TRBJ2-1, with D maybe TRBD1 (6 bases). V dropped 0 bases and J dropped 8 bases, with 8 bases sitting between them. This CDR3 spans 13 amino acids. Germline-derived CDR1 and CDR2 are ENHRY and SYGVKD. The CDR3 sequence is CAISESQGYEQFF. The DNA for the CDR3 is TGTGCCATCAGTGAGTCACAGGGTTATGAGCAGTTCTTC.

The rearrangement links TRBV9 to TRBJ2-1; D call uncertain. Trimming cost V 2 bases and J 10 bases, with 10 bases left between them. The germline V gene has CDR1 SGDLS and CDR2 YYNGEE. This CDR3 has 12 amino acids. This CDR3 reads CASSVRPGEQFF. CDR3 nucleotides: TGTGCCAGCAGCGTCCGACCCGGGGAGCAGTTCTTC.

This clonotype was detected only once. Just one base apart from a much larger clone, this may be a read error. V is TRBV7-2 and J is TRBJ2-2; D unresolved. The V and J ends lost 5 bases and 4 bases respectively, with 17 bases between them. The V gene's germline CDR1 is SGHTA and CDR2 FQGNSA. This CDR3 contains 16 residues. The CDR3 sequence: CASSPAVTTPTGELFF. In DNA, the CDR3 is TGTGCCAGCAGCCCGGCCGTGACCACACCCACCGGGGAGCTGTTTTTT.

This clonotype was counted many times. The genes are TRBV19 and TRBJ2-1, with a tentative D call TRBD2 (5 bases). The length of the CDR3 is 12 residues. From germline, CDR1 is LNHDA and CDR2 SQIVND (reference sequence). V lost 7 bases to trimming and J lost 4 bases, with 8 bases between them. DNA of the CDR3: TGTGCCAGTACCGGGATGTACAATGAGCAGTTCTTC. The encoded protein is CASTGMYNEQFF.

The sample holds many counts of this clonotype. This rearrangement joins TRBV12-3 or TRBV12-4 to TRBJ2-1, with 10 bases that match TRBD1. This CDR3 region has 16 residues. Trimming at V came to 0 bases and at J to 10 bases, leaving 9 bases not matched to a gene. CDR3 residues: CASSLARTGGRGEQFF. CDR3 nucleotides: TGTGCCAGCAGTTTAGCCAGGACAGGGGGGAGGGGGGAGCAGTTCTTC.

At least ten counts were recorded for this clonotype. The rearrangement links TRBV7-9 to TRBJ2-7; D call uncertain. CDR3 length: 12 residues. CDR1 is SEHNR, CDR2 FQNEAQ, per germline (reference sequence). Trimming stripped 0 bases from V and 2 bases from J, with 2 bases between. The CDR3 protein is CASSLAAYEQYF. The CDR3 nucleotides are TGTGCCAGCAGCTTAGCTGCCTACGAGCAGTACTTC.

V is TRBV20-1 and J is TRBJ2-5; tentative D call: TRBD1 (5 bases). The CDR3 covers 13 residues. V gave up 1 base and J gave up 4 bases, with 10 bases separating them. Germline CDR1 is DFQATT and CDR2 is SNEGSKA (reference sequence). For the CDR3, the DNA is TGCAGTGCTAGAGCGGCCCAGGGAGAGACCCAGTACTTC. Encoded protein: CSARAAQGETQYF.

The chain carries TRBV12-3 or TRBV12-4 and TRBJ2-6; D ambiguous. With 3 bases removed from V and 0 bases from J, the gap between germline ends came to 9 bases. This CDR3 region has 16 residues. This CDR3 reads CASSFPPNSGANVLTF. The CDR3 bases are TGTGCCAGCAGTTTCCCCCCGAACTCTGGGGCCAACGTCCTGACTTTC.